This T cell receptor (beta chain) was captured in a study of neoadjuvant nivolumab and ipilimumab in lung cancer. Produced via immunoSEQ multiplex PCR; TCRdb's table is partial and in-frame only. The table has tens of thousands of clones, roughly nine tenths seen once. Trimming shortened V by 2 bases and J by 5 bases, and 7 bases separated the two germline ends. Germline CDR1 SGHTA, CDR2 FQGNSA. This CDR3 contains 12 residues. The sample in question was peripheral blood, obtained before neoadjuvant nivolumab, alone or with ipilimumab. This TCR was recovered from an adult with non-small cell lung cancer. The chain is built from TRBV7-2 and TRBJ2-7; D call uncertain. This chain's CDR3 is CASSLYLHEQYF. The CDR3, as DNA: TGTGCCAGCAGCTTATATTTGCACGAGCAGTACTTC.